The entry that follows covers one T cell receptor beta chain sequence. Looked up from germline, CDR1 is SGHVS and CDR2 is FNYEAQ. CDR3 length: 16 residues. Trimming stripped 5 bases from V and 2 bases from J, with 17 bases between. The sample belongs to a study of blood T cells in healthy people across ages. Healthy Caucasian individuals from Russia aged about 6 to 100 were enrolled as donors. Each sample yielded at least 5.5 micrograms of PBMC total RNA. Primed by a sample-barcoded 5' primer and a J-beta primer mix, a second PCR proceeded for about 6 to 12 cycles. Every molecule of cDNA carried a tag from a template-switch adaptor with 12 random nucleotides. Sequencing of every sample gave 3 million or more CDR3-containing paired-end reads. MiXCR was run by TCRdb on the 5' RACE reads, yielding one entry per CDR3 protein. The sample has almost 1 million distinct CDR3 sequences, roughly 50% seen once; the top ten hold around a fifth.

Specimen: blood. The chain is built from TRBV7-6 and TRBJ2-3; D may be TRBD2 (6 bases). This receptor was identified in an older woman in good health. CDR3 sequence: CASSLLSGPPTDTQYF. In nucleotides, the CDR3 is TGTGCCAGCAGCCTCCTTAGCGGCCCCCCCACAGATACGCAGTATTTT.